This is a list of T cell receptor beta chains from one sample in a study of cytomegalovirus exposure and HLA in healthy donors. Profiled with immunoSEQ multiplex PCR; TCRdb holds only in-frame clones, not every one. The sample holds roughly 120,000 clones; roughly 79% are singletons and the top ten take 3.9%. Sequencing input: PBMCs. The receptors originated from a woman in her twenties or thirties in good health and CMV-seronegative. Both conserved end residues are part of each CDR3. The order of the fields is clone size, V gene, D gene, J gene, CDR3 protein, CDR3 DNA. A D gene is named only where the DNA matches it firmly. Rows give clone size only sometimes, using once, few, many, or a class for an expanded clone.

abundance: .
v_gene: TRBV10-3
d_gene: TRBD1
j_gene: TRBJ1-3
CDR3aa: CAISESYRGLSGNTIYF
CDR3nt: TGTGCCATCAGTGAGTCGTACAGGGGGCTCTCTGGAAACACCATATATTTT

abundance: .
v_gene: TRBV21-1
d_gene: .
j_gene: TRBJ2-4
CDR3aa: CASSNSESGTANIQYF
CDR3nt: TGTGCCAGCAGCAATTCCGAATCCGGGACAGCAAACATTCAGTACTTC

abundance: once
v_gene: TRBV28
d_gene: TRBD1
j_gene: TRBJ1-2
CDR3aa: CASSSPSGGDYGYTF
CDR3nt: TGTGCCAGCAGTTCCCCCTCAGGGGGCGACTATGGCTACACCTTC

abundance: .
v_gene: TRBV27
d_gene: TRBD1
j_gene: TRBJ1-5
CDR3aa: CASSLSWGTDSNQPQHF
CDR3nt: TGTGCCAGCAGTTTATCATGGGGGACAGATAGCAATCAGCCCCAGCATTTT

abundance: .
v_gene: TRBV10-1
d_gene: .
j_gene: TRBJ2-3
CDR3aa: CASSESRPRTQYF
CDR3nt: TGCGCCAGCAGTGAGTCGCGGCCCCGAACGCAGTATTTT

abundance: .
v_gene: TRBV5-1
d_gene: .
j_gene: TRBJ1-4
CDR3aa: CASSEGQGGEKLFF
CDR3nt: TGCGCCAGCAGCGAAGGGCAGGGAGGGGAAAAACTGTTTTTT

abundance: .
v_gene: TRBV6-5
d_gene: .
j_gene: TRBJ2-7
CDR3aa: CASGSVYEQYF
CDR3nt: TGTGCCAGCGGTAGCGTGTACGAGCAGTACTTC

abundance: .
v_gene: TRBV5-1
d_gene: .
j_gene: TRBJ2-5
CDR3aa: CASSLLGAGEETQYF
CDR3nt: TGCGCCAGCAGCTTGTTGGGGGCAGGGGAAGAGACCCAGTACTTC

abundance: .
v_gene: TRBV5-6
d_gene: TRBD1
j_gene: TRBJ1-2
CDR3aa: CASSAGTALYGYTF
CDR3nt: TGTGCCAGCAGCGCCGGGACAGCGCTCTATGGCTACACCTTC

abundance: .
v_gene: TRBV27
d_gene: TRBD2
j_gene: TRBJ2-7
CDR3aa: CASSPGLGGYEQYF
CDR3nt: TGTGCCAGCAGCCCGGGACTAGGCGGATACGAGCAGTACTTC

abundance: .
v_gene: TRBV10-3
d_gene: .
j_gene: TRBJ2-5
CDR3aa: CAISDSQTQETQYF
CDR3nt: TGTGCCATCAGTGACAGTCAAACACAAGAGACCCAGTACTTC

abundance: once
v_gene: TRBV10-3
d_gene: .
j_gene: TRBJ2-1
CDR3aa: CAIGPQAAGLDEQFF
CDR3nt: TGTGCCATCGGCCCCCAGGCCGCTGGGTTGGATGAGCAGTTCTTC

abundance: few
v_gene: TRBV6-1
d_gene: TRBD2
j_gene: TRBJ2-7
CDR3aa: CASPGGGLREQYF
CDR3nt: TGTGCCAGCCCGGGGGGTGGTCTACGCGAGCAGTACTTC

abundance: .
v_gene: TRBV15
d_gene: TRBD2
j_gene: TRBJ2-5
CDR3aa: CATSRAEREGRETQYF
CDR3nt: TGTGCCACCAGCAGAGCCGAGCGGGAGGGCCGAGAGACCCAGTACTTC

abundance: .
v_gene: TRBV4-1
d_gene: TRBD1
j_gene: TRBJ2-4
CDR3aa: CASSPRQGIAKNIQYF
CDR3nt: TGCGCCAGCAGCCCCCGACAGGGCATAGCCAAAAACATTCAGTACTTC

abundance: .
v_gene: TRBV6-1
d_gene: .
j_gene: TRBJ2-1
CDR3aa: CASSEWKLAADNEQFF
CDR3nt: TGTGCCAGCAGTGAATGGAAATTAGCTGCAGACAATGAGCAGTTCTTC

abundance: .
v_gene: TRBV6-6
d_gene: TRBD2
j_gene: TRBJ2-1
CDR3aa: CASSGGLAGSSDEQFF
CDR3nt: TGTGCCAGCAGTGGGGGACTAGCGGGAAGTAGCGATGAGCAGTTCTTC